Listed below are T cell receptor beta chains from one sample, sequenced in a study of OX40 agonist ivuxolimab in advanced cancers. Clones were read by immunoSEQ multiplex PCR, and TCRdb kept only the in-frame ones, dropping some. Of about 95,000 clones in the sample, 89% are singletons; the top ten hold around 0.34%. Sequencing used CD4+ or CD8+ T cells sorted from blood, obtained in a trial of the OX40 agonist ivuxolimab. The receptors come from an adult with an advanced solid tumor such as melanoma, head and neck, liver or kidney cancer. CDR3s include the opening cysteine and the closing phenylalanine or tryptophan. The D gene is left open where the match is weak. Rows give clone size only sometimes, using once, few, many, or a class for an expanded clone.

TRBJ2-2 | - | TRBV5-4 | - | TGTGCCAGCAGCTGGGATATGGACACCGGGGAGCTGTTTTTT | CASSWDMDTGELFF
TRBJ2-1 | - | TRBV11-3 | - | TGTGCCAGCAGCTCCTCGGGGTACAATGAGCAGTTCTTC | CASSSSGYNEQFF
TRBJ2-1 | TRBD2 | TRBV4-1 | - | TGCGCCAGCAGCCACGAGCGGGAGAGGGGCTCCTACAATGAGCAGTTCTTC | CASSHERERGSYNEQFF
TRBJ1-1 | - | TRBV5-1 | - | TGCGCCAGCAGCTTGCAGGCAGGAATGAACACTGAAGCTTTCTTT | CASSLQAGMNTEAFF
TRBJ2-3 | - | TRBV7-9 | - | TGTGCCAGCAGCTTGGTTACAGAGAGCACAGATACGCAGTATTTT | CASSLVTESTDTQYF
TRBJ2-7 | - | TRBV7-8 | - | TGTGCCAGCAGCCCGACAGCGTTGGGGGAGCAGTACTTC | CASSPTALGEQYF
TRBJ1-5 | - | TRBV6-6 | - | TGTGCCAGCAGGTGGACAGTCGGGAATCAGCCCCAGCATTTT | CASRWTVGNQPQHF
TRBJ1-4 | - | TRBV15 | - | TGTGCCACCAGCAGAGATCGGCAATATGAAAAACTGTTTTTT | CATSRDRQYEKLFF
TRBJ2-5 | - | TRBV19 | - | TGTGCCAGTAGCCCCTCCGGCCTTGGAAACCAGTACTTC | CASSPSGLGNQYF
TRBJ2-1 | TRBD2 | TRBV4-2 | - | TGTGCCAGCAGCCAAGTTAGCGGGGGGGCCCCTGAGCAGTTCTTC | CASSQVSGGAPEQFF
TRBJ1-2 | - | TRBV5-8 | once | TGTGCCAGCAGCTCGGGGGGGCTTGGCTATGGCTACACCTTC | CASSSGGLGYGYTF
TRBJ2-3 | - | TRBV19 | - | TGTGCCAGTAGCACTCCTAGCGCTGGCACAGATACGCAGTATTTT | CASSTPSAGTDTQYF
TRBJ1-2 | - | TRBV6-1 | - | TGTGCCAGCACCGTGGGGGATTTCGGCTACACCTTC | CASTVGDFGYTF
TRBJ2-3 | - | TRBV5-8 | - | TGTGCCAGCAGCCAACTAGGGTCATCGTCAGATACGCAGTATTTT | CASSQLGSSSDTQYF
TRBJ2-3 | TRBD2 | TRBV5-1 | once | TGCGCCAGCAGCTTACCCGGGACTAGCGGGGGGGTCCTAGGTACGCAGTATTTT | CASSLPGTSGGVLGTQYF
TRBJ1-2 | TRBD1 | TRBV5-1 | - | TGCGCCAGCAGCCCAGGACAGGGAGACTACACCTTC | CASSPGQGDYTF
TRBJ2-2 | - | TRBV7-8 | - | TGTGCCAGCAGCTTATCCAGGCAAACCGGGGAGCTGTTTTTT | CASSLSRQTGELFF
TRBJ2-3 | - | TRBV4-1 | - | TGCGCCAGCAGCCATAGCGGACACAGCACAGATACGCAGTATTTT | CASSHSGHSTDTQYF
TRBJ2-1 | TRBD2 | TRBV5-8 | - | TGTGCCAGCAGCTTGGCCGGACTAGCGATGAATGAGCAGTTCTTC | CASSLAGLAMNEQFF
TRBJ2-7 | - | TRBV7-2 | - | TGTGCCAGCAGCCCGCGGACAGCCTACGAGCAGTACTTC | CASSPRTAYEQYF
TRBJ1-4 | - | TRBV5-6 | once | TGTGCCAGCAGCTTGGGACAGCCGGAAAAACTGTTTTTT | CASSLGQPEKLFF
TRBJ2-1 | TRBD2 | TRBV4-1 | - | TGCGCCAGCAGCCAGATTCTAGCGGGAGTATTCCATGAGCAGTTCTTC | CASSQILAGVFHEQFF
TRBJ2-7 | TRBD1 | TRBV27 | - | TGTGCCAGCAGTTTAGAACAGGGGGTGGGCGAGCAGTACTTC | CASSLEQGVGEQYF
TRBJ1-4 | - | TRBV6-1 | - | TGTGCCACCATAAACCGAGGGATAAATGAAAAACTGTTTTTT | CATINRGINEKLFF
TRBJ2-7 | TRBD1 | TRBV28 | - | TGTGCCAGCAGAGTACAGGGGGCCTACGAGCAGTACTTC | CASRVQGAYEQYF
TRBJ1-2 | - | TRBV6-6 | - | TGTGCCAGCAGTTCCTCGGACAGCGGGGGCTACACCTTC | CASSSSDSGGYTF
TRBJ2-1 | - | TRBV4-3 | - | TGCGCCAGCTCTTCAAGGGCAGGGGATTCCTACAATGAGCAGTTCTTC | CASSSRAGDSYNEQFF
TRBJ2-7 | TRBD1 | TRBV11-2 | - | TGTGCCAGCAGCTTAGAGGGACAGGGTCCCTACGAGCAGTACTTC | CASSLEGQGPYEQYF
TRBJ2-1 | TRBD1 | TRBV28 | - | TGTGCCAGCAGTCTCCCGGGACAGGTGAATGAGCAGTTCTTC | CASSLPGQVNEQFF
TRBJ2-5 | - | TRBV29-1 | - | TGCAGCGTAGGCCAGCAAAGGGAGACCCAGTACTTC | CSVGQQRETQYF
TRBJ2-3 | TRBD2 | TRBV11-2 | - | TGTGCCAGCAGCCTTTGGACGACTAGCGGGAGGGCCGATACGCAGTATTTT | CASSLWTTSGRADTQYF
TRBJ1-1 | TRBD1 | TRBV19 | - | TGTGCCAGTAGTATTCAGGGGGCGAGGACTGAAGCTTTCTTT | CASSIQGARTEAFF
TRBJ1-1 | - | TRBV9 | - | TGTGCCAGCAGCGTAGGGGCAGGGATGAACACTGAAGCTTTCTTT | CASSVGAGMNTEAFF
TRBJ2-3 | TRBD2 | TRBV19 | once | TGTGCCAGTAGTACCGGGACTAGCGCAGATACGCAGTATTTT | CASSTGTSADTQYF
TRBJ2-2 | - | TRBV9 | - | TGTGCCAGCAGCGTAGGGACGCACACCGGGGAGCTGTTTTTT | CASSVGTHTGELFF
TRBJ2-3 | - | TRBV6-5 | - | TGTGCCAGCAGTTACTCCCAGGGCACAGATACGCAGTATTTT | CASSYSQGTDTQYF
TRBJ2-7 | TRBD1 | TRBV5-6 | - | TGTGCCAGCAGCTCCGCCGGGACAGGGACCCACGAGCAGTACTTC | CASSSAGTGTHEQYF
TRBJ2-7 | TRBD1 | TRBV29-1 | - | TGCAGCGTTGACAGGCAGGGGGACGCCTACGAGCAGTACTTC | CSVDRQGDAYEQYF
TRBJ2-2 | - | TRBV5-8 | few | TGTGCCAGCAGCCGGGCTATTCAAACCGGGGAGCTGTTTTTT | CASSRAIQTGELFF
TRBJ1-2 | - | TRBV18 | - | TGTGCCAGCTCACCAGTTGGGCAGGGAGATGGCTACACCTTC | CASSPVGQGDGYTF
TRBJ1-1 | TRBD1 | TRBV18 | - | TGTGCCAGCTCACCGGACAGGGTGAACACTGAAGCTTTCTTT | CASSPDRVNTEAFF
TRBJ1-2 | - | TRBV19 | - | TGTGCCAGTAGTCCCCAAGGGATTAGCTATGGCTACACCTTC | CASSPQGISYGYTF
TRBJ2-7 | - | TRBV19 | - | TGTGCCACCCGACGGCAGGGGGGCTACGAGCAGTACTTC | CATRRQGGYEQYF
TRBJ1-4 | - | TRBV5-6 | once | TGTGCCAGCAGCTTGATCAGCTATGAAAAACTGTTTTTT | CASSLISYEKLFF
TRBJ1-6 | - | TRBV7-9 | - | TGTGCCAGCAGCTTGGGGGGCGCGGGTTCACCCCTCCACTTT | CASSLGGAGSPLHF
TRBJ2-2 | - | TRBV14 | - | TGTGCCAGCAGCCAAGATCTTGCCGGGGAGCTGTTTTTT | CASSQDLAGELFF
TRBJ1-2 | - | TRBV7-2 | - | TGTGCCAGCAGCTTGGATTATGGCTACACCTTC | CASSLDYGYTF
TRBJ2-3 | - | TRBV2 | - | TGTGCCAGCGGCGGAGCGGCGCGCACAGATACGCAGTATTTT | CASGGAARTDTQYF
TRBJ1-1 | - | TRBV6-5 | - | TGTGCCAGCAGTTACGGGGCTGAAGCTTTCTTT | CASSYGAEAFF
TRBJ2-7 | - | TRBV7-7 | once | TGTGCTAGCAGCGCAAAAGGCTTGACCTACGAGCAGTACTTC | CASSAKGLTYEQYF
TRBJ2-7 | TRBD1 | TRBV7-2 | - | TGTGCCAGCAGCCTCGCATCCGGGACAGGGTTTAATGAGCAGTACTTC | CASSLASGTGFNEQYF
TRBJ2-5 | - | TRBV7-3 | - | TGTGCCAGCAGCTTATCGGCAGGGCAAGAGACCCAGTACTTC | CASSLSAGQETQYF
TRBJ2-7 | - | TRBV19 | - | TGTGCCAGTAGTGCCGAGACTAGGGGCGAGCAGTACTTC | CASSAETRGEQYF
TRBJ1-2 | - | TRBV7-2 | - | TGTGCCAGCAGCTTAGCGCTCACTCCGAAGGGTCCGGGTCCGAACTATGGCTACACCTTC | CASSLALTPKGPGPNYGYTF
TRBJ2-1 | - | TRBV5-1 | - | TGCGCCAGCAGCTTGGCTTTGGGGCGCGATGAGCAGTTCTTC | CASSLALGRDEQFF
TRBJ1-1 | - | TRBV5-1 | - | TGCGCCAGCATGCGGGAGGTAGTAGGAGGGAACACTGAAGCTTTCTTT | CASMREVVGGNTEAFF
TRBJ1-1 | - | TRBV7-2 | - | TGTGCCAGCAGCCCTGAGGGGGGAGAGAACACTGAAGCTTTCTTT | CASSPEGGENTEAFF
TRBJ2-2 | TRBD1 | TRBV7-3 | - | TGTGCCAGCAGCCCGGACAGGGCGAACACCGGGGAGCTGTTTTTT | CASSPDRANTGELFF
TRBJ2-5 | TRBD2 | TRBV5-1 | - | TGCGCCAGCAGTATCTTGGGAGCGGGAGAGGGAGAGACCCAGTACTTC | CASSILGAGEGETQYF
TRBJ2-7 | TRBD1 | TRBV5-1 | - | TGCGCCAGCAGCTGGGGGACAGGCGTAAACGAGCAGTACTTC | CASSWGTGVNEQYF